These T cell receptor beta chains were read from a single sample in a study of spatial heterogeneity in lung cancer. One entry per CDR3 protein results from TCRdb running MiXCR on the 5' RACE reads. This sample has approximately 50,000 distinct CDR3 sequences; less than 9% occur once, and the top ten carry 35%. The sample in question was PBMCs, obtained at follow-up. All receptors come from a female donor with early-stage non-small cell lung cancer. Both conserved end residues are trimmed from each CDR3.

v_gene: TRBV6-2/TRBV6-3
j_gene: TRBJ2-5
CDR3aa: ASSPYRDRGETQY

v_gene: TRBV18
j_gene: TRBJ1-1
CDR3aa: ASSPQTDPNTEAF

v_gene: TRBV12-3/TRBV12-4
j_gene: TRBJ2-7
CDR3aa: ASSSPGTSGSYEQY

v_gene: TRBV6-1
j_gene: TRBJ2-4
CDR3aa: ASSEPSRGNIQY

v_gene: TRBV5-1
j_gene: TRBJ2-2
CDR3aa: ASSSGTQTGELF

v_gene: TRBV23-1
j_gene: TRBJ1-5
CDR3aa: ASTPTGAPQH

v_gene: TRBV27
j_gene: TRBJ2-7
CDR3aa: ASSTHWPNRGDGEYEQY

v_gene: TRBV6-5
j_gene: TRBJ2-6
CDR3aa: ASSYSGSGANVLT

v_gene: TRBV6-6
j_gene: TRBJ2-2
CDR3aa: ASSSQDTGELF

v_gene: TRBV28
j_gene: TRBJ2-1
CDR3aa: ATTSTSGGRRGEQF

v_gene: TRBV19
j_gene: TRBJ1-5
CDR3aa: ASSILDFTPQH

v_gene: TRBV27
j_gene: TRBJ2-7
CDR3aa: ASSLTGAYEQY

v_gene: TRBV28
j_gene: TRBJ2-1
CDR3aa: ASGSAYNEQF

v_gene: TRBV24-1
j_gene: TRBJ1-1
CDR3aa: ATSARGRAF

v_gene: TRBV7-9
j_gene: TRBJ1-4
CDR3aa: ASSRRTGVNEKLF

v_gene: TRBV6-4
j_gene: TRBJ1-6
CDR3aa: ASRDDRYNSPLH

v_gene: TRBV2
j_gene: TRBJ1-5
CDR3aa: ASSDGVRVQPQH

v_gene: TRBV4-3
j_gene: TRBJ1-2
CDR3aa: ASSPHRGNYGYT

v_gene: TRBV6-1
j_gene: TRBJ1-2
CDR3aa: ASSEQGANYGYT

v_gene: TRBV5-1
j_gene: TRBJ2-7
CDR3aa: ASSPSEGLYEQY

v_gene: TRBV19
j_gene: TRBJ1-1
CDR3aa: ASTPDRAATEAF

v_gene: TRBV29-1
j_gene: TRBJ1-2
CDR3aa: SVDILAGGSYGYT

v_gene: TRBV5-1
j_gene: TRBJ1-1
CDR3aa: ASTPASSGRGVTEAF

v_gene: TRBV5-1
j_gene: TRBJ2-3
CDR3aa: ASSPGPPVWDTQY

v_gene: TRBV12-3/TRBV12-4
j_gene: TRBJ1-2
CDR3aa: ASSGQGYLVGYT

v_gene: TRBV20-1
j_gene: TRBJ2-2
CDR3aa: SARSQGNTGELF

v_gene: TRBV27
j_gene: TRBJ2-3
CDR3aa: ASKEAGGQDTQY

v_gene: TRBV27
j_gene: TRBJ1-4
CDR3aa: ASSRGDYNEKLF

v_gene: TRBV11-2
j_gene: TRBJ1-4
CDR3aa: ASSLVTADEKLF

v_gene: TRBV7-2
j_gene: TRBJ2-5
CDR3aa: AGGGRAQETQY

v_gene: TRBV7-8
j_gene: TRBJ1-2
CDR3aa: ASSPGTGGYGYT

v_gene: TRBV23-1
j_gene: TRBJ2-1
CDR3aa: ASSPDRVQF

v_gene: TRBV7-9
j_gene: TRBJ2-2
CDR3aa: ASSFLAGDTGELF

v_gene: TRBV29-1
j_gene: TRBJ1-1
CDR3aa: SYAPFVGRLNTEAF

v_gene: TRBV12-3/TRBV12-4
j_gene: TRBJ1-2
CDR3aa: ASSARDRPNYAYT

v_gene: TRBV28
j_gene: TRBJ1-5
CDR3aa: ASSPRGTGNNQPQH

v_gene: TRBV20-1
j_gene: TRBJ2-2
CDR3aa: SARDRGQGYELF

v_gene: TRBV29-1
j_gene: TRBJ2-3
CDR3aa: SAGATASTDTQY

v_gene: TRBV12-3/TRBV12-4
j_gene: TRBJ2-1
CDR3aa: ASSRIGPNNEQF

v_gene: TRBV9
j_gene: TRBJ1-1
CDR3aa: ASSVVPGTGEAF

v_gene: TRBV6-6
j_gene: TRBJ2-7
CDR3aa: ASLSGDYEQY

v_gene: TRBV20-1
j_gene: TRBJ1-1
CDR3aa: SASRRDVEAF

v_gene: TRBV12-3/TRBV12-4
j_gene: TRBJ2-5
CDR3aa: ASSPRGTGGETQY